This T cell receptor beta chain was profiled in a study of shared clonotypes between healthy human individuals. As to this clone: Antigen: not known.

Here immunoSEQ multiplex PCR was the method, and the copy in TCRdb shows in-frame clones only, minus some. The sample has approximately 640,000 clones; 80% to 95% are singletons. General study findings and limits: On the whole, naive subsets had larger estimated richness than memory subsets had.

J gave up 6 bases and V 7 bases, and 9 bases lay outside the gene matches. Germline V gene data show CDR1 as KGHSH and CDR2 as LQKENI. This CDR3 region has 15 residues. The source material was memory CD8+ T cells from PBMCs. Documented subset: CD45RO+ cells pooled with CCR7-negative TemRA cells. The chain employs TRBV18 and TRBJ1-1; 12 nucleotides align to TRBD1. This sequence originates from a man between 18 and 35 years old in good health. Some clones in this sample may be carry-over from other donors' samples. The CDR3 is CASYSGTGGFAEAFF. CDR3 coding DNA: TGTGCCAGCTACTCCGGGACAGGGGGCTTCGCTGAAGCTTTCTTT.